The 3 T cell receptor beta chains below come from one sample, sequenced in a study of graft-versus-host responses after intestinal transplantation. No antigen has been assigned to these receptors. Here immunoSEQ multiplex PCR was the method, and the copy in TCRdb shows in-frame clones only, minus some. This table has about 110,000 clones, roughly 93% appearing once. Sample: unstimulated CD8+ T cells sorted from spleen or lymph node cells, taken before intestinal transplant. The receptors here all came from a human donor who received an intestinal transplant.

This clone came up once. The genes are TRBV5-3 and TRBJ1-2; possibly TRBD1 for D (5 bases). TRBV5-3 is labeled an ORF, and its function is uncertain. The CDR3 contains 15 residues. Trimming stripped 4 bases from V and 0 bases from J, with 13 bases between. DNA for the CDR3: TGTGCCAGAAGCGGGGCAGAGATGACTAACTATGGCTACACCTTC. Translation gives CARSGAEMTNYGYTF.

The chain combines TRBV27 with TRBJ1-1; D gene uncertain. The CDR3 has 14 amino acids. The germline CDR1 and CDR2 sequences are MNHEY and SMNVEV (reference sequence). The V end was cut by 0 bases, the J end by 8 bases, with 13 bases between. CDR3 coding DNA: TGTGCCAGCAGTTTATCAACCCACACGTTAGAAGCTTTCTTT. Protein: CASSLSTHTLEAFF.

The J gene is TRBJ1-5, the V gene TRBV19; D ambiguous. This CDR3 region has 15 residues. Per the germline V gene, CDR1 is LNHDA and CDR2 is SQIVND (reference sequence). Between the trimmed V and J ends, which lost 2 bases and 1 base, there was a span of 9 bases. The CDR3 reads CASSITSGSNQPQHF. DNA of the CDR3: TGTGCCAGTAGTATAACGAGTGGAAGCAATCAGCCCCAGCATTTT.